This TCR beta chain is drawn from a study of shared T cell receptors in the human thymus. Germline values: CDR1 MDHEN, CDR2 SYDVKM. V was pared by 3 bases and J by 3 bases, with 14 bases of the junction left unmatched. The CDR3 runs 19 residues. Method: immunoSEQ multiplex PCR; TCRdb's copy keeps in-frame clones and lacks some. The table records about 400,000 clones, approximately 95% of them present only once. The chain recombines TRBV28 with TRBJ2-2; 9 bases are shared with TRBD2. Sequenced material: thymocytes. This receptor was identified in a human donor. The CDR3 here is CASSFSSGRLSGDTGELFF. The CDR3 DNA sequence: TGTGCCAGCAGTTTTTCGAGCGGGAGGTTGTCCGGGGACACCGGGGAGCTGTTTTTT.